The 29 T cell receptor beta chains in this list originate from one sample, sequenced in a study of blood T cell repertoires in COVID-19. TCRdb's copy holds only in-frame clones and misses some; the assay was immunoSEQ multiplex PCR. The table records tens of thousands of clones, 65% to 90% of them present only once. The sequencing sample was made of peripheral blood. These receptors all stem from a man aged 55 to 70 with acute or convalescent COVID-19.

The rearrangement uses TRBV6-7 and TRBJ1-6; the match to TRBD1 covers 7 bases. TRBV6-7 is reported as an ORF; its role is uncertain. The CDR3 is 16 residues long. The ends lost 0 bases at V and 4 bases at J; junction bases unmatched: 3. The CDR3 loop is CASSYSTGQYNSPLHF. CDR3 coding DNA: TGTGCCAGCAGTTACTCGACAGGGCAATATAATTCACCCCTCCACTTT.

This rearrangement joins TRBV13 to TRBJ2-4, with TRBD1 matching over 9 bases. Germline V lookup: CDR1 PRHDT, CDR2 FYEKMQ (reference sequence). Trimming at V came to 5 bases and at J to 0 bases, leaving 14 bases not matched to a gene. CDR3 length: 19 residues. The CDR3 nucleotides read TGTGCCAGCAGCGGACCGGGACAGGGAAGAAACTTAGCCAAAAACATTCAGTACTTC. Translation: CASSGPGQGRNLAKNIQYF.

This clone was picked up a small number of times. This chain connects TRBV7-2 to TRBJ2-3, with TRBD1 matching over 10 bases. Trimming cost V 1 base and J 4 bases; bases outside gene matches: 2. Germline CDR1 reads SGHTA; CDR2 reads FQGNSA. This CDR3 is built from 15 residues. The CDR3 region has the DNA TGTGCCAGCAGCTTAGGGACAGGGGGGCCAGATACGCAGTATTTT. Its protein is CASSLGTGGPDTQYF.

The chain recombines TRBV5-1 with TRBJ2-3, with TRBD2 identical over 15 bases. V lost 0 bases, J lost 6 bases, and 5 bases stayed unmatched. From germline, CDR1 is SGHRS and CDR2 YFSETQ. The CDR3 has 17 residues. The CDR3 nucleotides are TGCGCCAGCAGCTTGGGGACTAGCGGGGGGGCCGTGGATACGCAGTATTTT. It is translated as CASSLGTSGGAVDTQYF.

The chain carries TRBV3-1 (or the pseudogene TRBV3-2) and TRBJ1-1; 9 bases agree with TRBD1. The CDR3 is made up of 13 amino acids. V was clipped by 2 bases and J by 12 bases; unmatched bases: 7. Germline CDR1 reads LGHDT; CDR2 reads YNNKEL (reference sequence). CDR3 coding DNA: TGTGCCAGCAGCCAAAAGGACAGGGGAAAAACTTTCTTT. It encodes CASSQKDRGKTFF.

The chain uses TRBV19 and TRBJ1-5; possible D gene TRBD1, 6 bases. The CDR3 length is 16 residues. Per the germline V gene, CDR1 is LNHDA and CDR2 is SQIVND (reference sequence). Trimming took 0 bases from V and 2 from J, leaving 11 bases between them. The CDR3 loop is CASSIDHAGGNQPQHF. Written as DNA, the CDR3 is TGTGCCAGTAGTATAGATCATGCAGGGGGCAATCAGCCCCAGCATTTT.

V gene TRBV12-3 or TRBV12-4 combines with J gene TRBJ2-5, with TRBD1 identical over 9 bases. The V segment lost 4 bases and the J segment 3 bases; nucleotides outside the gene matches: 0. The CDR3 length is 13 residues. Here the CDR3 reads CASSWTGEETQYF. The CDR3 DNA sequence: TGTGCCAGCAGTTGGACAGGGGAAGAGACCCAGTACTTC.

This chain uses TRBV28 with TRBJ2-3; D gene uncertain. Germline V gives CDR1 MDHEN, CDR2 SYDVKM. Between the trimmed V and J ends, which lost 2 bases and 6 bases, there was a span of 15 bases. The CDR3 consists of 15 residues. The CDR3 is CASSLSPEIGDTQYF. The CDR3 coding sequence is TGTGCCAGCAGTTTAAGCCCAGAGATCGGGGATACGCAGTATTTT.

This clone was found once. This rearrangement joins TRBV28 to TRBJ2-4, with D possibly TRBD1 on 6 matching bases. Germline loops: CDR1 MDHEN, CDR2 SYDVKM. The length of the CDR3 is 15 residues. Trimming pared 2 bases from V and 1 base from J, leaving 9 bases between. The CDR3 loop reads CASSLGGLAKNIQYF. In DNA form, the CDR3 reads TGTGCCAGCAGTTTAGGGGGCTTGGCCAAAAACATTCAGTACTTC.

This chain links TRBV6-2 or TRBV6-3 with TRBJ1-1, with a weak D call TRBD1 (5 bases). Germline CDR1 is MNHEY and CDR2 is SVGEGT. There are 14 residues in the CDR3. Trimming stripped 2 bases from V and 4 bases from J, with 11 bases between. CDR3 DNA: TGTGCCAGCAGTTACGGGGGGATCAGCACTGAAGCTTTCTTT. This codes for CASSYGGISTEAFF.

The rearrangement links TRBV5-1 to TRBJ1-6; perhaps TRBD1 as D (6 bases). The CDR3 length is 13 residues. V lost 4 bases, J lost 7 bases, and 9 bases lay in between. Germline values: CDR1 SGHRS, CDR2 YFSETQ. CDR3 protein: CASSRTENSPLHF. The DNA for the CDR3 is TGCGCCAGCAGCCGGACAGAAAATTCACCCCTCCACTTT.

The chain carries TRBV9 and TRBJ2-1; D is possibly TRBD2 (5 bases). The V gene's germline CDR1 is SGDLS and CDR2 YYNGEE. Trimming took 0 bases from V and 7 from J, leaving 14 bases between them. This CDR3 has 15 amino acids. The CDR3 region is CASSVAPLTGNEQFF. As DNA, the CDR3 is TGTGCCAGCAGCGTAGCTCCTCTTACGGGGAATGAGCAGTTCTTC.

This clone was recorded once. The chain uses TRBV19 and TRBJ2-1, with TRBD2 identical over 7 bases. This CDR3 region has 16 residues. The V gene's germline CDR1 is LNHDA and CDR2 SQIVND (reference sequence). Unmatched junction bases numbered 5, after V lost 3 bases and J lost 0 bases. The DNA of the CDR3 is TGTGCCAGTAGTATTAGCGGGCCGAGCTCCTACAATGAGCAGTTCTTC. This encodes CASSISGPSSYNEQFF.

The chain couples TRBV7-6 to TRBJ2-3, with 10 positions matching TRBD2. Per germline, CDR1 SGHVS and CDR2 FNYEAQ. This CDR3 has 15 amino acids. The trim removed 4 bases at V and 3 bases at J, leaving 4 bases unmatched. The CDR3 loop reads CASSSGLAATDTQYF. In nucleotides, the CDR3 is TGTGCCAGCAGCTCCGGACTAGCGGCAACAGATACGCAGTATTTT.

This chain connects TRBV2 to TRBJ2-1, with TRBD2 matching over 7 bases. The germline V gene encodes CDR1 SNHLY and CDR2 FYNNEI. This CDR3 spans 14 amino acids. Losses at the gene ends were 4 bases for V and 3 bases for J; bases not matched to a gene: 3. CDR3 DNA sequence: TGTGCCAGCAGTGTGTTAGCGGGCTACAATGAGCAGTTCTTC. This encodes CASSVLAGYNEQFF.

The rearrangement joins TRBV7-9 to TRBJ2-2, with a possible D match to TRBD2 (5 bases). The V gene lost 1 base and the J gene lost 6 bases, with 15 bases spanning the gap. The germline V gene has CDR1 SEHNR and CDR2 FQNEAQ (reference sequence). The CDR3 length is 16 residues. This CDR3 is CASSLVLATSAGELFF. The CDR3 DNA reads as TGTGCCAGCAGCTTAGTTTTAGCGACTTCGGCCGGGGAGCTGTTTTTT.

V and J are TRBV19 and TRBJ1-2; D may be TRBD1 (5 bases). Per germline, CDR1 LNHDA and CDR2 SQIVND (reference sequence). CDR3 size: 13 residues. Trimming shortened V by 8 bases and J by 5 bases, and 15 bases separated the two germline ends. The DNA of the CDR3 is TGTGCCAGTGGCAAACCCCAGGGTTATGGCTACACCTTC. Translating it yields CASGKPQGYGYTF.

This chain connects TRBV15 to TRBJ1-4; a possible D gene is TRBD1 (6 bases). The CDR3 has 17 amino acids. V dropped 3 bases and J dropped 2 bases, with 16 bases sitting between them. Germline CDR1 is LNHNV and CDR2 is YYDKDF (reference sequence). The CDR3 protein is CATSSKRGGATNEKLFF. As DNA, the CDR3 is TGTGCCACCAGCAGTAAACGAGGGGGAGCGACTAATGAAAAACTGTTTTTT.

This clone was counted between two and nine times. This sequence joins TRBV6-5 and TRBJ2-7; TRBD2 aligns across 10 bases. Germline trimming cut 7 bases from V and 3 bases from J; bases unmatched to any gene: 9. Germline-derived CDR1 and CDR2 are MNHEY and SVGAGI. This CDR3 is built from 15 residues. This CDR3 is CASILIAGGIYEQYF. In nucleotides, the CDR3 is TGTGCCAGCATTCTAATAGCGGGGGGAATCTACGAGCAGTACTTC.

The rearrangement uses TRBV3-1 (or the pseudogene TRBV3-2) and TRBJ2-1; TRBD2 matches 7 bases. The V gene end was trimmed by 3 bases and the J gene end by 2 bases; junction bases not matched to a gene: 19. The germline gives CDR1 LGHDT, CDR2 YNNKEL (reference sequence). This CDR3 contains 20 residues. CDR3 DNA: TGTGCCAGCAGCCATCCTGGGGGGGGAACTGTTTTTGACACCTACAATGAGCAGTTCTTC. Residues: CASSHPGGGTVFDTYNEQFF.

This chain uses TRBV6-2 or TRBV6-3 with TRBJ2-2; 8 bases fit TRBD1. Per the germline V gene, CDR1 is MNHEY and CDR2 is SVGEGT. This CDR3 comprises 14 residues. The V and J ends lost 3 bases and 6 bases, in that order; junction bases with no gene match: 3. The CDR3 loop reads CASSYSRGPGELFF. DNA for the CDR3: TGTGCCAGCAGTTATAGCAGGGGGCCCGGGGAGCTGTTTTTT.

This chain's CDR3 is CASSHGQGKLYNEQFF. The CDR3 nucleotides read TGCGCCAGCAGCCACGGACAGGGGAAATTGTACAATGAGCAGTTCTTC. The V call is TRBV4-3, the J call TRBJ2-1; TRBD1 aligns across 9 bases. CDR1 and CDR2 (germline): LGHNA, YSLEER. Trimming removed 3 bases from V and 4 bases from J; junction bases left unmatched: 7. This CDR3 has 16 amino acids.

The V gene is TRBV4-2, the J gene TRBJ2-4; 10 bases align to TRBD1. V gave up 1 base and J gave up 1 base; unmatched junction bases: 7. The CDR3 runs 18 residues. Germline CDR1 is LGHNA and CDR2 is YNFKEQ. CDR3: CASSQAGTGVFAKNIQYF. CDR3 DNA sequence: TGTGCCAGCAGCCAAGCCGGGACAGGGGTTTTTGCCAAAAACATTCAGTACTTC.

A word on this clone: It is unclear where the CDR3 begins or ends on the DNA, so no DNA is shown, and the CDR3 is as TCRdb lists it. The rearrangement joins TRBV27 to TRBJ1-1. From its first to its last residue, the CDR3 has 15 amino acids. Germline values: CDR1 MNHEY, CDR2 SMNVEV (reference sequence). The CDR3: CASSSSGKGNTEAFF.

V usage is TRBV6-5 and J usage is TRBJ1-1; D is perhaps TRBD1 (6 bases). This CDR3 region has 10 residues. V gave up 8 bases and J gave up 8 bases, with 9 bases separating them. Germline loops: CDR1 MNHEY, CDR2 SVGAGI. CDR3 nucleotide sequence: TGTGCCAGCGGGGGGGGCGAAGCTTTCTTT. Translating gives CASGGGEAFF.

The count of this clone is one. The chain couples TRBV7-6 to TRBJ2-3, with 7 bases fitting TRBD1. Germline loops: CDR1 SGHVS, CDR2 FNYEAQ. Trimming removed 4 bases from V and 3 bases from J; junction bases left unmatched: 19. The CDR3 extends over 19 amino acids. CDR3 residues: CASSWVPGKEQGYTDTQYF. CDR3 DNA sequence: TGTGCCAGCAGCTGGGTCCCCGGTAAAGAACAGGGGTATACAGATACGCAGTATTTT. Combining the CDR3 with reference TRBV7-6 and TRBJ2-3 gives the whole variable domain GAGVSQSPRYKVTKRGQDVALRCDPISGHVSLYWYRQALGQGPEFLTYFNYEAQQDKSGLPNDRFSAERPEGSISTLTIQRTEQRDSAMYRCASSWVPGKEQGYTDTQYFGPGTRLTVL.

The table lists this clone with a few counts. The rearrangement links TRBV4-3 to TRBJ1-2; D possibly corresponds to TRBD1 (6 bases). Germline V gene sequence: CDR1 LGHNA, CDR2 YSLEER. V lost 0 bases to trimming and J lost 2 bases, with 10 bases between them. This CDR3 contains 15 residues. CDR3 region: CASSQDRGSNYGYTF. CDR3 DNA: TGCGCCAGCAGCCAAGACAGGGGCTCCAACTATGGCTACACCTTC.

The V and J genes are TRBV28 and TRBJ2-3, with D perhaps TRBD2 (6 bases). The CDR3 consists of 14 residues. Deletions cut 2 bases from V and 5 bases from J, with 11 bases between. The germline CDR1 and CDR2 sequences are MDHEN and SYDVKM. In DNA, the CDR3 is TGTGCCAGCAGTTTAAGCGGCGGGGTAGATACGCAGTATTTT. This sequence encodes CASSLSGGVDTQYF.

The genes are TRBV5-1 and TRBJ2-7, with 7 bases identical to TRBD1. Germline assignment: CDR1 SGHRS and CDR2 YFSETQ. The junction had 12 bases not matched to a gene; V was cut back by 0 bases and J by 3 bases. The CDR3 is 17 residues long. CDR3: CASSLAGTGTALYEQYV. As DNA, the CDR3 is TGCGCCAGCAGCTTGGCAGGTACCGGGACAGCCCTCTACGAGCAGTACGTC.